What follows are 16 T cell receptor beta chains derived from one specimen sequenced in a study of T cells in Graves' hyperthyroidism and ophthalmopathy. Regions amplified from RNA transcripts were the TCR beta CDR3 regions. Using the HTBI primer set, a first-round RT-PCR was run on the TCR CDR3. TCRdb re-analysed the multiplex PCR reads in MiXCR, keeping a single row per CDR3 protein. In the table there are 300,000 to 450,000 distinct CDR3 sequences, around 13% of which are singletons. The specimen sequenced was blood. The receptors were gathered from a woman aged 55-70 years with Graves' hyperthyroidism.

Ten or more counts support this clonotype. V usage is TRBV6-1 and J usage is TRBJ2-1, with D maybe TRBD2 (6 bases). CDR1 and CDR2 from the germline V gene are MNHNS and SASEGT. The CDR3 runs 15 residues. Trimming left V 6 bases short and J 2 bases short, with 14 bases between. The DNA for the CDR3 is TGTGCCAGCAGGGGAACGGGGGTTCCCTACAATGAGCAGTTCTTC. It encodes CASRGTGVPYNEQFF.

This clonotype was picked up many times. The V call is TRBV28, the J call TRBJ2-1; 9 nucleotides agree with TRBD2. J lost 4 bases, V lost 8 bases, and 9 bases had no gene match. Germline assignment: CDR1 MDHEN and CDR2 SYDVKM. The CDR3 runs 15 residues. The CDR3 spells CASAAPLAGYNEQFF. The CDR3 DNA is TGTGCCAGCGCGGCTCCACTAGCGGGTTACAATGAGCAGTTCTTC.

CDR3 protein: CATSTSTVNEQFF. The CDR3 DNA reads as TGTGCCACCAGCACCTCGACGGTCAATGAGCAGTTCTTC. The rearrangement joins TRBV24-1 to TRBJ2-1, with unresolved D. V was trimmed by 7 bases and J by 6 bases, leaving 12 bases between them. This CDR3 comprises 13 residues. The V gene's germline CDR1 is KGHDR and CDR2 SFDVKD.

The rearrangement joins TRBV7-9 to TRBJ2-5, with TRBD2 identical over 14 bases. The CDR3 has 16 residues. Germline V gene lookup returns CDR1 SEHNR and CDR2 FQNEAQ (reference sequence). V shed 2 bases, J shed 3 bases, and the junction held 2 bases outside the gene matches. CDR3 sequence reads: CASSLPGLAGEETQYF. CDR3 DNA: TGTGCCAGCAGCTTACCGGGACTAGCGGGAGAAGAGACCCAGTACTTC.

This clonotype showed up just a few times. V and J are TRBV11-3 and TRBJ1-3; D might be TRBD1 (5 bases). Trimming left V 6 bases short and J 4 bases short, with 16 bases between. The CDR3 is 15 amino acids. From germline, CDR1 is SGHNT and CDR2 YENEEA. The CDR3 bases are TGTGCCAGCAGTGAACTTGGACACACGGGAAACACCATATATTTT. Translation gives CASSELGHTGNTIYF.

The CDR3: CASSFRDSRNTEAFF. For the CDR3, the DNA is TGTGCCAGCAGCTTCCGCGATTCCCGGAACACTGAAGCTTTCTTT. This chain joins TRBV11-2 and TRBJ1-1; D unclear. The CDR3 totals 15 residues. Germline CDR1 is SGHAT and CDR2 is FQNNGV. The V and J ends lost 3 bases and 1 base respectively, with 12 bases between them.

This clonotype was found many times. The V call is TRBV7-8, the J call TRBJ2-1; 13 bases agree with TRBD2. The CDR3 is 17 residues long. CDR1 SGHVS and CDR2 FQNEAQ come from the germline V gene. V was clipped by 3 bases and J by 9 bases; unmatched bases: 11. The CDR3 DNA is TGTGCCAGCAGCTTCACTAGAACGGGACTAGCGGGAACTGAGCAGTTCTTC. As protein: CASSFTRTGLAGTEQFF.

The chain joins TRBV11-2 to TRBJ2-3, with 8 bases that match TRBD2. This CDR3 region has 15 residues. The germline gives CDR1 SGHAT, CDR2 FQNNGV. The junction had 3 bases not matched to a gene; V was cut back by 1 base and J by 3 bases. As DNA, the CDR3 is TGTGCCAGCAGCTTAGGTCCGGGAGGGACAGATACGCAGTATTTT. Protein sequence: CASSLGPGGTDTQYF.

Ten or more counts support this clonotype. The rearrangement links TRBV11-2 to TRBJ2-1, with 11 bases lining up with TRBD2. After removal of 4 bases from V and 2 bases from J, the junction contained 4 bases not matched to a gene. CDR1 SGHAT and CDR2 FQNNGV come from the germline V gene. The CDR3 extends over 16 amino acids. Here the CDR3 DNA reads TGTGCCAGCAGCTCCAAGACTAGCGGGGCCTACAATGAGCAGTTCTTC. Protein sequence: CASSSKTSGAYNEQFF.

This clonotype has ten or more counts. The chain links TRBV7-3 to TRBJ2-1, with TRBD2 matching over 7 bases. The CDR3 sequence is 19 residues long. The V gene end was trimmed by 1 base and the J gene end by 2 bases; junction bases not matched to a gene: 14. Germline CDR1 SGHTA, CDR2 FQGTGA. Written as DNA, the CDR3 is TGTGCCAGCAGCTTAAACGGACTAGAAGGGGATAAACCCTACAATGAGCAGTTCTTC. Amino acids: CASSLNGLEGDKPYNEQFF.

Comment on this clonotype: A much larger clone differs by one base, so this may be a read error. As DNA, the CDR3 is TGTGCCACCAGCAGAGGGGGGAGAGGCACCGGGGAGCTGTTTTTT. Its protein product is CATSRGGRGTGELFF. This chain joins TRBV15 and TRBJ2-2; D is tentatively TRBD1 or TRBD2 (5 bases each). Germline V lookup: CDR1 LNHNV, CDR2 YYDKDF (reference sequence). The CDR3 extends over 15 amino acids. V gave up 1 base and J gave up 4 bases, with 10 bases separating them.

The chain is built from TRBV6-1 and TRBJ2-7, with D possibly being TRBD1 (6 bases). Per the germline V gene, CDR1 is MNHNS and CDR2 is SASEGT. CDR3 length equals 16 residues. Trimming left V 7 bases short and J 7 bases short, with 26 bases between. CDR3 sequence reads: CASTRVRGTLFVEQYF. For the CDR3, the DNA is TGTGCCAGCACCCGCGTTAGGGGGACCCTGTTTGTTGAGCAGTACTTC.

The chain has TRBV11-2 and TRBJ1-2; 7 nucleotides line up with TRBD1. Germline trimming cut 2 bases from V and 7 bases from J; bases unmatched to any gene: 4. The CDR3 spans 13 residues. Looked up from germline, CDR1 is SGHAT and CDR2 is FQNNGV. As DNA, the CDR3 is TGTGCCAGCAGCTTAAACGACAGGGCTGGCTACACCTTC. Translated, it gives CASSLNDRAGYTF.

The table lists this clonotype with many counts. This rearrangement joins TRBV29-1 to TRBJ2-3; D tentatively fits TRBD1 or TRBD2 (6 bases each). V lost 3 bases to trimming and J lost 5 bases, with 9 bases between them. Germline lookup yields CDR1 SQVTM and CDR2 ANQGSEA. The CDR3 runs 12 residues. CDR3 bases: TGCAGCGTTGATAGGGGGGAAGATACGCAGTATTTT. Protein product: CSVDRGEDTQYF.

The sample holds a few counts of this clonotype. The V and J genes are TRBV19 and TRBJ2-3; TRBD1 or TRBD2 may be the D gene (6 bases each). V lost 10 bases to trimming and J lost 1 base, with 18 bases between them. Germline CDR1 and CDR2: LNHDA and SQIVND (reference sequence). This CDR3 is built from 15 residues. The CDR3 loop reads CATRRDPGGTDTQYF. In nucleotides, the CDR3 is TGTGCCACCCGGAGGGACCCAGGGGGCACAGATACGCAGTATTTT.

This clonotype came up a few times. This chain connects TRBV20-1 to TRBJ1-6; TRBD1 agrees at 9 bases. The V and J ends lost 3 bases and 6 bases, in that order; junction bases with no gene match: 6. The CDR3 length is 15 residues. In germline, CDR1 is DFQATT, CDR2 SNEGSKA (reference sequence). This CDR3 reads CSARPGQGTNSPLHF. DNA of the CDR3: TGCAGTGCTAGGCCGGGACAGGGAACTAATTCACCCCTCCACTTT.